Following are 27 T cell receptor beta chains from one sample sequenced in a study of T-cell memory formation after mild COVID-19. TCRdb reprocessed the 5' RACE reads via MiXCR and lists one record per CDR3 protein. This sample has about 350,000 distinct CDR3 sequences, with roughly an eighth found just once. Sequenced material: PBMCs or a T cell subset sorted from them (not recorded which). These receptors were obtained from a young man who had mild COVID-19 (a few samples of this study predate the infection). Cell type and time point are not known.

This clonotype was detected only a few times. This chain links TRBV7-3 with TRBJ2-3; 10 bases line up with TRBD1. J gave up 1 base and V 6 bases, and 7 bases lay outside the gene matches. Germline V lookup: CDR1 SGHTA, CDR2 FQGTGA. This CDR3 is built from 16 residues. CDR3 nucleotide sequence: TGTGCCAGCAGTTCAACCGGGACAGGGGGCACAGATACGCAGTATTTT. Amino acids: CASSSTGTGGTDTQYF.

Many counts were recorded for this clonotype. This rearrangement joins TRBV20-1 to TRBJ2-3; 10 nucleotides agree with TRBD2. Trimming at V came to 1 base and at J to 2 bases, leaving 24 bases not matched to a gene. The CDR3 is 22 residues long. Germline CDR1 DFQATT, CDR2 SNEGSKA (reference sequence). CDR3 DNA sequence: TGCAGTGCTAGAGTATCGATCTCCTCTCTCTCGACTAGCGGGTATCACACAGATACGCAGTATTTT. Translated, it gives CSARVSISSLSTSGYHTDTQYF.

Many counts were recorded for this clonotype. The CDR3 region has the DNA TGTGCCAGCAGCCCCGATTTGGTTGGGGAGACCCAGTACTTC. It specifies CASSPDLVGETQYF. This sequence joins TRBV7-2 and TRBJ2-5; no firm D call. The length of the CDR3 is 14 residues. The germline V and J ends were trimmed by 5 bases and 5 bases, with 15 bases remaining between them. Per the germline V gene, CDR1 is SGHTA and CDR2 is FQGNSA.

J is TRBJ1-2 and V is TRBV7-2; D remains unclear. Per the germline V gene, CDR1 is SGHTA and CDR2 is FQGNSA. The CDR3 totals 12 residues. V was cut by 4 bases and J by 2 bases, with 5 bases left in between. In DNA, the CDR3 is TGTGCCAGCAGCTATATGAACTATGGCTACACCTTC. It codes for CASSYMNYGYTF.

This clonotype came up a few times. The rearrangement links TRBV4-2 to TRBJ2-2, with 10 nucleotides matching TRBD2. Germline V lookup: CDR1 LGHNA, CDR2 YNFKEQ. The V segment lost 5 bases and the J segment 2 bases; nucleotides outside the gene matches: 5. The CDR3 is 16 amino acids. DNA of the CDR3: TGTGCCAGCAGCACCTTAGCGGGGGGAAACACCGGGGAGCTGTTTTTT. This gives the protein CASSTLAGGNTGELFF.

The chain couples TRBV12-3 or TRBV12-4 to TRBJ2-1; D may be TRBD1 (6 bases). The CDR3 loop spans 14 amino acids. V lost 5 bases and J lost 6, with 14 bases in between. The CDR3 loop is CASSLDQGFNEQFF. CDR3 in DNA: TGTGCCAGCAGTCTGGACCAGGGGTTCAATGAGCAGTTCTTC.

This clonotype was observed at least ten times. The chain links TRBV7-2 to TRBJ2-1; 7 positions agree with TRBD1. V lost 5 bases and J lost 7; bases outside the gene matches: 8. The germline gives CDR1 SGHTA, CDR2 FQGNSA. CDR3 size: 14 residues. CDR3 amino acids: CASSRPGRGNEQFF. The CDR3 DNA reads TGTGCCAGCAGCCGACCCGGCAGGGGGAATGAGCAGTTCTTC.

This clonotype was seen ten or more times. The genes are TRBV6-6 and TRBJ2-3, with 14 bases identical to TRBD2. The germline V gene encodes CDR1 MNHNY and CDR2 SVGAGI (reference sequence). There are 20 residues in the CDR3. Trimming removed 2 bases from V and 0 bases from J; junction bases left unmatched: 10. CDR3 DNA: TGTGCCAGCAGTTACGGACTAGCGGGGGGTCCACTGGCTAGCACAGATACGCAGTATTTT. It specifies CASSYGLAGGPLASTDTQYF.

The gene calls are TRBV18 and TRBJ1-2; D may be TRBD1 (6 bases). The CDR3 sequence is 15 residues long. V lost 3 bases to trimming and J lost 1 base, with 12 bases between them. Per the germline V gene, CDR1 is KGHSH and CDR2 is LQKENI. CDR3 amino acids: CASSPSGGLNYGYTF. In DNA form, the CDR3 reads TGTGCCAGCTCACCCTCGGGGGGGCTTAACTATGGCTACACCTTC. Based on the CDR3 plus reference TRBV18 and TRBJ1-2, the full variable domain is NAGVMQNPRHLVRRRGQEARLRCSPMKGHSHVYWYRQLPEEGLKFMVYLQKENIIDESGMPKERFSAEFPKEGPSILRIQQVVRGDSAAYFCASSPSGGLNYGYTFGSGTRLTVV.

This chain uses TRBV12-3 or TRBV12-4 with TRBJ1-3; a weak D match, TRBD1 (6 bases). The CDR3 sequence is 14 residues long. Trimming cost V 6 bases and J 5 bases, with 14 bases left between them. CDR3 residues: CASRTTGRRNTIYF. CDR3 DNA: TGTGCCAGCAGGACAACAGGGCGCAGAAACACCATATATTTT.

The rearrangement links TRBV19 to TRBJ2-7, with a tentative D call TRBD2 (6 bases). The CDR3 extends over 12 amino acids. Trimming took 3 bases from V and 5 from J, leaving 8 bases between them. Per germline, CDR1 LNHDA and CDR2 SQIVND (reference sequence). The CDR3 sequence: CASSMGGHEQYF. CDR3 DNA: TGTGCCAGTAGTATGGGGGGACACGAGCAGTACTTC.

V gene TRBV7-9 combines with J gene TRBJ2-2; D is possibly TRBD2 (5 bases). V was clipped by 4 bases and J by 3 bases, with 12 bases between them. Germline V gives CDR1 SEHNR, CDR2 FQNEAQ (reference sequence). The CDR3 sequence is 15 residues long. The CDR3 protein is CASSWRRADTGELFF. The CDR3 DNA sequence: TGTGCCAGCAGCTGGCGGCGGGCCGACACCGGGGAGCTGTTTTTT.

The chain employs TRBV15 and TRBJ1-1; no definite D call. The CDR3 loop spans 13 amino acids. Between the trimmed V and J ends, which lost 1 base and 0 bases, there was a span of 3 bases. Per germline, CDR1 LNHNV and CDR2 YYDKDF (reference sequence). The CDR3 spells CATSRVMNTEAFF. Written as DNA, the CDR3 is TGTGCCACCAGCAGAGTCATGAACACTGAAGCTTTCTTT.

This clonotype has just a few counts. This chain links TRBV6-5 with TRBJ1-1; 12 bases match TRBD1. Trimming removed 6 bases from V and 4 bases from J; junction bases left unmatched: 12. The CDR3 length is 17 residues. Germline CDR1 MNHEY, CDR2 SVGAGI. This CDR3 is CASSPGDRGLFGTEAFF. The DNA of the CDR3 is TGTGCCAGCAGCCCGGGGGACAGGGGGCTTTTCGGCACTGAAGCTTTCTTT.

The rearrangement links TRBV20-1 to TRBJ2-2, with 7 positions matching TRBD1. This CDR3 spans 15 amino acids. Germline lookup yields CDR1 DFQATT and CDR2 SNEGSKA (reference sequence). V lost 5 bases to trimming and J lost 5 bases; unmatched junction nucleotides: 11. CDR3 in amino acids: CSAPIDRERTGELFF. CDR3 sequence (DNA): TGCAGTGCTCCGATCGACAGGGAGAGGACCGGGGAGCTGTTTTTT.

V is TRBV5-5 and J is TRBJ2-7; tentatively, D is TRBD2 (6 bases). The CDR3 has 14 residues. Looked up from germline, CDR1 is SGHKS and CDR2 is YYEKEE (reference sequence). Trimming shortened V by 0 bases and J by 5 bases, and 12 bases separated the two germline ends. The CDR3 here is CASSLDPTSNEQYF. CDR3 nucleotide sequence: TGTGCCAGCAGCTTGGACCCGACTAGTAACGAGCAGTACTTC.

This clonotype was seen only a few times. The chain has TRBV12-3 or TRBV12-4 and TRBJ1-2; 10 bases are a match to TRBD1. V shed 5 bases, J shed 8 bases, and the junction held 8 bases outside the gene matches. CDR3 size: 14 residues. The DNA for the CDR3 is TGTGCCAGCAGTCCGGGACAGGGGCAGCGAGGCTACACCTTC. Translating gives CASSPGQGQRGYTF.

This clonotype was detected many times. This rearrangement joins TRBV6-5 to TRBJ2-7; a weak D match, TRBD1 (6 bases). This CDR3 is 16 amino acids long. With 5 bases removed from V and 0 bases from J, the gap between germline ends came to 17 bases. CDR1 is MNHEY and CDR2 is SVGAGI in the germline V gene. In nucleotides, the CDR3 is TGTGCCAGCAGTCACGATTGGGGGCACAGCTCCTACGAGCAGTACTTC. Its protein product is CASSHDWGHSSYEQYF.

The chain employs TRBV5-4 and TRBJ2-5; weak D call: TRBD1 (6 bases). V shed 3 bases and J shed 4 bases, with 10 bases lying between them. The germline V gene encodes CDR1 SGHNT and CDR2 YYREEE (reference sequence). The CDR3 has 13 residues. The CDR3 DNA reads TGTGCCAGCAGCTCCAGGGGTTCAGAGACCCAGTACTTC. This gives the protein CASSSRGSETQYF. Filled out from reference TRBV5-4 and TRBJ2-5, the complete variable domain reads ETGVTQSPTHLIKTRGQQVTLRCSSQSGHNTVSWYQQALGQGPQFIFQYYREEENGRGNFPPRFSGLQFPNYSSELNVNALELDDSALYLCASSSRGSETQYFGPGTRLLVL.

The rearrangement joins TRBV15 to TRBJ2-1, with TRBD1 as a possible D gene (6 bases). Between the trimmed V and J ends, which lost 4 bases and 6 bases, there was a span of 19 bases. CDR1 and CDR2 (germline): LNHNV, YYDKDF (reference sequence). CDR3 length: 16 amino acids. This CDR3 reads CATSTGGQGFANEQFF. DNA of the CDR3: TGTGCCACCAGCACCGGCGGGCAGGGGTTCGCCAATGAGCAGTTCTTC.

The rearrangement joins TRBV28 to TRBJ1-1; D ambiguous. In germline, CDR1 is MDHEN, CDR2 SYDVKM. The V end lost 3 bases, the J end lost 9 bases, and 11 bases lay between the germline ends. The CDR3 runs 12 residues. CDR3 coding DNA: TGTGCCAGCAGTTTGGTAAACGGCCAAGCTTTCTTT. This encodes CASSLVNGQAFF.

This clonotype was recorded at least ten times. The chain links TRBV4-1 to TRBJ2-1; D possibly corresponds to TRBD1 (6 bases). The V end lost 0 bases, the J end lost 8 bases, and 14 bases lay between the germline ends. The CDR3 covers 15 residues. Per germline, CDR1 MGHRA and CDR2 YSYEKL. DNA for the CDR3: TGCGCCAGCAGCCAAGAGGAACAGGGTGTCGATGAGCAGTTCTTC. It translates to CASSQEEQGVDEQFF.

V usage is TRBV27 and J usage is TRBJ1-1, with D perhaps matching TRBD1 (5 bases). The CDR3 consists of 12 residues. Trimming took off 5 bases at V and 10 bases at J, with 14 bases between the two ends. Germline V gene lookup returns CDR1 MNHEY and CDR2 SMNVEV (reference sequence). The CDR3 region is CASSSPGDRAFF. The CDR3 nucleotides read TGTGCCAGCAGTAGCCCGGGGGATAGAGCTTTCTTT.

The chain is built from TRBV7-8 and TRBJ1-2; D is unresolved. This CDR3 region has 13 residues. The germline V gene has CDR1 SGHVS and CDR2 FQNEAQ. The V and J ends lost 3 bases and 0 bases respectively, with 5 bases between them. CDR3 protein: CASSLAANYGYTF. CDR3 coding DNA: TGTGCCAGCAGCTTGGCAGCTAACTATGGCTACACCTTC.

This clonotype was found many times. V and J are TRBV7-2 and TRBJ2-5; D gene uncertain. The V gene's germline CDR1 is SGHTA and CDR2 FQGNSA. The CDR3 runs to 15 residues. V was pared by 0 bases and J by 1 base, with 9 bases between. CDR3 in amino acids: CASSLAPASQETQYF. For the CDR3, the DNA is TGTGCCAGCAGCTTAGCCCCGGCTTCCCAAGAGACCCAGTACTTC.

This clonotype was counted at least ten times. This chain links TRBV7-2 with TRBJ1-5; no reliable D call. V dropped 3 bases and J dropped 4 bases, with 7 bases sitting between them. CDR3 size: 13 residues. Germline-derived CDR1 and CDR2 are SGHTA and FQGNSA. The CDR3 DNA reads TGTGCCAGCAGCTTCGAACGGAATCAGCCCCAGCATTTT. Translation gives CASSFERNQPQHF.

This clonotype turned up a few times. V usage is TRBV6-2 or TRBV6-3 and J usage is TRBJ2-7; 7 positions agree with TRBD1. The CDR3 runs to 14 residues. Germline-derived CDR1 and CDR2 are MNHEY and SVGEGT. V lost 4 bases, J lost 6 bases, and 9 bases stayed unmatched. The CDR3 region is CASSSWKGASEQYF. CDR3 nucleotides: TGTGCCAGCAGTTCCTGGAAGGGGGCTAGCGAGCAGTACTTC.